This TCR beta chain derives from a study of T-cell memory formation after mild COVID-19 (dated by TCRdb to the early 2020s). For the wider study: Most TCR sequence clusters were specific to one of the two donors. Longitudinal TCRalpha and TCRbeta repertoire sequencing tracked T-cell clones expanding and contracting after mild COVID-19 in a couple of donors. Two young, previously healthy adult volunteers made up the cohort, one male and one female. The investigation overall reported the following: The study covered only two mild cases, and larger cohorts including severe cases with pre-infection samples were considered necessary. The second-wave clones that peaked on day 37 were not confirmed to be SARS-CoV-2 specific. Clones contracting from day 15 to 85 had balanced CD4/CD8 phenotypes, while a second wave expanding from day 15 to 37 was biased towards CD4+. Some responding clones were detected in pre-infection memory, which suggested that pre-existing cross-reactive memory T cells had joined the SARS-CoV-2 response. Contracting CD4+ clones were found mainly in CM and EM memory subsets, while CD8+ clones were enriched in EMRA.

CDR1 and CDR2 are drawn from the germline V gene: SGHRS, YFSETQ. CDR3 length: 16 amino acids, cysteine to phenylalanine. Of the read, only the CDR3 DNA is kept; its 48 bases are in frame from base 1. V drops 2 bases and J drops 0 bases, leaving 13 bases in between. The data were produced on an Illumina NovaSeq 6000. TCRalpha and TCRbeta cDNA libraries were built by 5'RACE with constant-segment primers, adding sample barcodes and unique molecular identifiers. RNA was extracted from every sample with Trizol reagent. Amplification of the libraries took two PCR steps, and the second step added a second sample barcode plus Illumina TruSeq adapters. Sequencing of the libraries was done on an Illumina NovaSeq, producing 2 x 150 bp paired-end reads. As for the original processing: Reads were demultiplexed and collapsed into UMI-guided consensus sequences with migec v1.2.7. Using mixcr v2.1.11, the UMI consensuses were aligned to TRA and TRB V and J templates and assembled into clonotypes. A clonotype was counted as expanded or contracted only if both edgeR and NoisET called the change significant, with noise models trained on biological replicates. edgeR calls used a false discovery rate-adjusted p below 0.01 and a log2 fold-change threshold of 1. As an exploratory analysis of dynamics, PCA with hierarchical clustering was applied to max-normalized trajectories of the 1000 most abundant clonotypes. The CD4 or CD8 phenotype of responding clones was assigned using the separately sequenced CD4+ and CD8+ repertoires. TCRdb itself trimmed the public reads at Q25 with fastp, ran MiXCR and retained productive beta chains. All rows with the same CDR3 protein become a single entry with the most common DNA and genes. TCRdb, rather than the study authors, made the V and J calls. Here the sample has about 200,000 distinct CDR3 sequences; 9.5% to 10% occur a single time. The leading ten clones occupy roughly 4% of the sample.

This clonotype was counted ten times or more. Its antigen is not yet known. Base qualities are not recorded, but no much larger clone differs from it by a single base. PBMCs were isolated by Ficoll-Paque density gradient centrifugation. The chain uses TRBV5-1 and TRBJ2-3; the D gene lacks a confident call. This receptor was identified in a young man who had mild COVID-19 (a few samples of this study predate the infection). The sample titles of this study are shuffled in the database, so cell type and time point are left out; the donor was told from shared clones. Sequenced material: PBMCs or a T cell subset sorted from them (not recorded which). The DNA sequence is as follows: TGCGCCAGCAGCTTTTATGCTGGCGGAAGCACAGATACGCAGTATTTT. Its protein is CASSFYAGGSTDTQYF.